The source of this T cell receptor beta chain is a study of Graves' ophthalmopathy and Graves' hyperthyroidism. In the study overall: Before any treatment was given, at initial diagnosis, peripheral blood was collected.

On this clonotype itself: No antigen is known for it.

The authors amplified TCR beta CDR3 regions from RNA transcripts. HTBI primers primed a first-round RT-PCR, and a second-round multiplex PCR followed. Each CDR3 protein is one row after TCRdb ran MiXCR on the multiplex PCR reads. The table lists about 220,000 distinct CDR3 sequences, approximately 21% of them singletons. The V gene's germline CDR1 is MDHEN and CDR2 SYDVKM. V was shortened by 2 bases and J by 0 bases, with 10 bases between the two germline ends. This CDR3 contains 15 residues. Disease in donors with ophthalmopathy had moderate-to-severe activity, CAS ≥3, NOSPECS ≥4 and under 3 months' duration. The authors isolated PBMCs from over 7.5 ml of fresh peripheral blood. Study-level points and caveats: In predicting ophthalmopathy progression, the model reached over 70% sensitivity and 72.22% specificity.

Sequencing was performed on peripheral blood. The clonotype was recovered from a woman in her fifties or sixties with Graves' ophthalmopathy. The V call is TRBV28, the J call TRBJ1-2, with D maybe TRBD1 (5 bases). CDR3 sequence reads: CASSLAGTSNYGYTF. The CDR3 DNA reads TGTGCCAGCAGTTTAGCAGGGACCTCTAACTATGGCTACACCTTC.